A selection of T cell receptor beta chains follows, all from one sample in a study of response to subunit inactivated influenza vaccine. Using its own MiXCR run on the RT-PCR reads, TCRdb lists one record per CDR3 protein. The sample carries about 540,000 distinct CDR3 sequences, approximately 22% recorded once. These same data were also listed under a study on T cells expressing NK-cell markers.

Sample: CD4+ T cells sorted from PBMCs, taken roughly 12 days after vaccination. The receptors shown here come from a man aged 45-65 years who received an inactivated influenza vaccine. The CDR3 runs from the conserved cysteine through the conserved F or W. Fields, in order: J gene, D gene, V gene, clone size, CDR3 protein, CDR3 DNA. D genes are given only for firm matches. Clone size is shown for a subset of rows, as once, few, many or a class of expanded clone.

J: TRBJ2-7; D: -; V: TRBV25-1; size: -; CDR3: CASSAGQLYEQYF; DNA: TGTGCCAGCAGTGCTGGGCAGCTCTACGAGCAGTACTTC
J: TRBJ2-4; D: TRBD1; V: TRBV6-2/TRBV6-3; size: few; CDR3: CASSRRGQGHDIQYF; DNA: TGTGCCAGCAGCCGCCGGGGACAGGGTCATGACATTCAGTACTTC
J: TRBJ2-5; D: TRBD2; V: TRBV7-2; size: few; CDR3: CASSLRGGRRQETQYF; DNA: TGTGCCAGCAGCTTACGTGGCGGGAGGCGCCAAGAGACCCAGTACTTC
J: TRBJ2-3; D: TRBD2; V: TRBV5-1; size: few; CDR3: CASSSPVAGGSTDTQYF; DNA: TGCGCCAGCAGCTCCCCCGTAGCGGGGGGTAGCACAGATACGCAGTATTTT
J: TRBJ2-7; D: -; V: TRBV7-2; size: -; CDR3: CASSLRVGPEQYF; DNA: TGTGCCAGCAGCTTACGAGTGGGACCGGAGCAGTACTTC
J: TRBJ2-5; D: -; V: TRBV11-2; size: few; CDR3: CASTPGRGRFRETQYF; DNA: TGTGCCAGCACCCCGGGACGGGGAAGGTTTCGCGAGACCCAGTACTTC
J: TRBJ2-5; D: -; V: TRBV6-1; size: -; CDR3: CASIVGEGRVETQYF; DNA: TGTGCCAGCATCGTGGGAGAGGGCCGGGTAGAGACCCAGTACTTC
J: TRBJ2-1; D: -; V: TRBV7-9; size: few; CDR3: CASSLQYEQFF; DNA: TGTGCCAGCAGCCTACAATATGAGCAGTTCTTC
J: TRBJ2-3; D: TRBD1; V: TRBV6-1; size: -; CDR3: CASSRRDRASDTQYF; DNA: TGTGCCAGCAGCAGACGGGACAGGGCTTCAGATACGCAGTATTTT
J: TRBJ1-1; D: -; V: TRBV5-1; size: -; CDR3: CASSEGGAEAFF; DNA: TGCGCCAGCAGCGAGGGAGGCGCTGAAGCTTTCTTT
J: TRBJ2-1; D: TRBD2; V: TRBV11-2; size: -; CDR3: CASSVLAGADNEQFF; DNA: TGTGCCAGCAGCGTATTAGCGGGAGCGGACAATGAGCAGTTCTTC
J: TRBJ2-7; D: -; V: TRBV7-9; size: -; CDR3: CASSRAANSYEQYF; DNA: TGTGCCAGCAGTCGTGCGGCAAACTCCTACGAGCAGTACTTC
J: TRBJ2-1; D: -; V: TRBV29-1; size: many; CDR3: CSVAGTPSSYNEQFF; DNA: TGCAGCGTCGCCGGGACACCGAGCTCCTACAATGAGCAGTTCTTC
J: TRBJ2-5; D: -; V: TRBV28; size: many; CDR3: CASSLWTGQETQYF; DNA: TGTGCCAGCAGTTTATGGACAGGTCAAGAGACCCAGTACTTC
J: TRBJ2-4; D: -; V: TRBV4-3; size: -; CDR3: CASSQGLQNIQYF; DNA: TGCGCCAGCAGCCAAGGACTGCAAAACATTCAGTACTTC
J: TRBJ1-2; D: TRBD1; V: TRBV5-3; size: many; CDR3: CASSLADSGTGRLGGYTF; DNA: TGTGCCAGCAGCTTGGCAGATTCTGGGACAGGTCGTCTCGGAGGCTACACCTTC
J: TRBJ1-5; D: TRBD1; V: TRBV5-5; size: few; CDR3: CASSLSITGGDQPQHF; DNA: TGTGCCAGCAGCTTGTCAATCACAGGGGGCGATCAGCCCCAGCATTTT
J: TRBJ2-7; D: -; V: TRBV20-1; size: -; CDR3: CSARVEGSYYEQYF; DNA: TGCAGTGCTAGAGTAGAAGGTTCCTACTACGAGCAGTACTTC
J: TRBJ1-5; D: TRBD1; V: TRBV6-1; size: few; CDR3: CASSPGTGRHQPQHF; DNA: TGTGCCAGCAGTCCTGGGACAGGGCGGCATCAGCCCCAGCATTTT
J: TRBJ1-2; D: TRBD1; V: TRBV20-1; size: -; CDR3: CSAHATGGAVPYGYTF; DNA: TGCAGTGCCCACGCGACAGGGGGCGCGGTCCCCTATGGCTACACCTTC